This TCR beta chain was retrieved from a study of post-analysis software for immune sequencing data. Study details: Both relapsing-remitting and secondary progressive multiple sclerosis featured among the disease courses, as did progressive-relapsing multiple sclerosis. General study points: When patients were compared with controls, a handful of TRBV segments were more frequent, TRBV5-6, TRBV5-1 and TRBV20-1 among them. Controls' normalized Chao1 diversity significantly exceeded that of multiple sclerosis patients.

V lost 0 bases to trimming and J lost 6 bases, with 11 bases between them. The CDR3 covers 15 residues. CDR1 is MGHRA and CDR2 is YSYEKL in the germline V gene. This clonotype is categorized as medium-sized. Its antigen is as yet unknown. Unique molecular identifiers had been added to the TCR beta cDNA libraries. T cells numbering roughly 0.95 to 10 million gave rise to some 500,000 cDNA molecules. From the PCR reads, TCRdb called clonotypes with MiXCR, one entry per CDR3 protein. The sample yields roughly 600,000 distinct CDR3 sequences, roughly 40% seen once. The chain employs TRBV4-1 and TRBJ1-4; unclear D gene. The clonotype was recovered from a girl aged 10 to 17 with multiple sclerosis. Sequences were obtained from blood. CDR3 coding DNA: TGCGCCAGCAGCCAAGAGCCGCACGGGGATGAAAAACTGTTTTTT. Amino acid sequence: CASSQEPHGDEKLFF.